The 26 T cell receptor beta chains listed next were all sequenced from one sample in a study of blood T cell repertoires in COVID-19. Clones were read by immunoSEQ multiplex PCR, and TCRdb kept only the in-frame ones, dropping some. Of approximately 210,000 clones listed, roughly 87% were seen once; the top ten hold more than 7%. Sample: PBMCs or T cells enriched from blood (not recorded which). The receptors stem from a man younger than 40 in a cohort exposed to, infected with or recovered from COVID-19 (not recorded which).

The CDR3 protein is CASSLPGGYTF. The CDR3, as DNA: TGTGCCAGCAGCCTCCCCGGTGGCTACACCTTC. The chain has TRBV7-9 and TRBJ1-2; D unresolved. Per germline, CDR1 SEHNR and CDR2 FQNEAQ (reference sequence). CDR3 size: 11 residues. Between the trimmed V and J ends, which lost 5 bases and 7 bases, there was a span of 8 bases. Filled out from reference TRBV7-9 and TRBJ1-2, the complete variable domain reads DTGVSQNPRHKITKRGQNVTFRCDPISEHNRLYWYRQTLGQGPEFLTYFQNEAQLEKSRLLSDRFSAERPKGSFSTLEIQRTEQGDSAMYLCASSLPGGYTFGSGTRLTVV.

The chain couples TRBV28 to TRBJ1-2, with no clear D. Germline V gene sequence: CDR1 MDHEN, CDR2 SYDVKM. V was trimmed by 3 bases and J by 8 bases, leaving 13 bases between them. The length of the CDR3 is 13 residues. The CDR3 DNA reads as TGTGCCAGCAGTTTTCGCGAAACCCAAGGCTACACCTTC. This encodes CASSFRETQGYTF.

V gene TRBV7-2 combines with J gene TRBJ2-7; 14 positions match TRBD2. Trimming at V came to 0 bases and at J to 0 bases, leaving 13 bases not matched to a gene. Germline CDR1 SGHTA, CDR2 FQGNSA. The CDR3 is 21 amino acids. The CDR3 loop is CASSLAGLAGEFSLSSYEQYF. Written as DNA, the CDR3 is TGTGCCAGCAGCTTAGCGGGACTAGCGGGAGAGTTTTCCCTGAGCTCCTACGAGCAGTACTTC.

The DNA of the CDR3 is TGTGCCAGCAGCGAAACTAGCGGGACCTACACCGGGGAGCTGTTTTTT. It yields the protein CASSETSGTYTGELFF. This rearrangement joins TRBV9 to TRBJ2-2, with TRBD2 matching 10 bases. Germline CDR1 and CDR2: SGDLS and YYNGEE. J lost 3 bases, V lost 3 bases, and 5 bases had no gene match. The CDR3 sequence is 16 residues long.

The chain is built from TRBV25-1 and TRBJ1-1; no reliable D call. Germline assignment: CDR1 MGHDK and CDR2 SYGVNS. This CDR3 has 16 residues. V gave up 4 bases and J gave up 0 bases, with 15 bases separating them. The chain's CDR3 is CASSVAAHTMNTEAFF. In DNA, the CDR3 is TGTGCCAGCAGTGTTGCAGCCCACACTATGAACACTGAAGCTTTCTTT.

This clone was seen only once. The genes are TRBV2 and TRBJ1-1, with 11 positions matching TRBD1. Germline V gene lookup returns CDR1 SNHLY and CDR2 FYNNEI. This CDR3 contains 17 residues. Trimming cost V 2 bases and J 3 bases; bases outside gene matches: 8. CDR3 nucleotide sequence: TGTGCCAGCAGTGAAATCCGGACAGGGGGCCCGCACACTGAAGCTTTCTTT. Protein product: CASSEIRTGGPHTEAFF. Full variable domain (rest looked up from reference TRBV2 and TRBJ1-1): EPEVTQTPSHQVTQMGQEVILRCVPISNHLYFYWYRQILGQKVEFLVSFYNNEISEKSEIFDDQFSVERPDGSNFTLKIRSTKLEDSAMYFCASSEIRTGGPHTEAFFGQGTRLTVV.

This clone appeared a single time. CDR3 sequence reads: CASSYSHRSYTF. The CDR3 DNA reads as TGTGCCAGCAGTTACTCACATCGTAGCTACACCTTC. The chain links TRBV6-6 to TRBJ1-2; D is ambiguous. The CDR3 is 12 amino acids. Trimming took off 0 bases at V and 9 bases at J, with 8 bases between the two ends. Per the germline V gene, CDR1 is MNHNY and CDR2 is SVGAGI (reference sequence).

This clone occurred once. This chain links TRBV6-5 with TRBJ2-7; TRBD2 matches 12 bases. The V and J ends lost 7 bases and 2 bases, in that order; junction bases with no gene match: 3. CDR3 length equals 14 residues. Germline V gene data show CDR1 as MNHEY and CDR2 as SVGAGI. DNA for the CDR3: TGTGCCAGCAAGCGGACTAGCGGGACCTACGAGCAGTACTTC. Translation gives CASKRTSGTYEQYF.

The rearrangement joins TRBV7-2 to TRBJ1-2; 12 nucleotides line up with TRBD1. This CDR3 region has 16 residues. Germline trimming cut 5 bases from V and 7 bases from J; bases unmatched to any gene: 11. From germline, CDR1 is SGHTA and CDR2 FQGNSA. The CDR3 region has the DNA TGTGCCAGCAGCGCCGGGACAGGGGGCAAGAGGTTTGGCTACACCTTC. It specifies CASSAGTGGKRFGYTF. The full variable domain, completed using reference TRBV7-2 and TRBJ1-2, is GAGVSQSPSNKVTEKGKDVELRCDPISGHTALYWYRQSLGQGLEFLIYFQGNSAPDKSGLPSDRFSAERTGGSVSTLTIQRTQQEDSAVYLCASSAGTGGKRFGYTFGSGTRLTVV.

The chain has TRBV4-1 and TRBJ2-1, with D hard to call. Germline V CDR1 and CDR2: MGHRA, YSYEKL. V was trimmed by 1 base and J by 0 bases, leaving 13 bases between them. The CDR3 is 17 amino acids. CDR3: CASSQVPVPSSYNEQFF. In DNA form, the CDR3 reads TGCGCCAGCAGCCAAGTCCCAGTACCAAGCTCCTACAATGAGCAGTTCTTC.

The V and J genes are TRBV5-4 and TRBJ2-1; 12 bases match TRBD2. The CDR3 contains 16 residues. Looked up from germline, CDR1 is SGHNT and CDR2 is YYREEE (reference sequence). V trimming: 7 bases; J trimming: 9 bases; junction bases outside the gene matches: 14. The CDR3 DNA reads as TGTGCCAGCTTCACCCGGCGGACTAGCGGGACGGGTGAGCAGTTCTTC. Translating it yields CASFTRRTSGTGEQFF.

This clone was recorded only once. The V and J genes are TRBV9 and TRBJ2-7, with TRBD1 matching over 8 bases. This CDR3 is built from 16 residues. V lost 1 base to trimming and J lost 0 bases; unmatched junction nucleotides: 6. Per germline, CDR1 SGDLS and CDR2 YYNGEE. CDR3 protein: CASSVTPTGVSYEQYF. In DNA, the CDR3 is TGTGCCAGCAGCGTAACGCCGACAGGGGTCTCCTACGAGCAGTACTTC.

The chain has TRBV28 and TRBJ1-1; possible D gene TRBD1, 6 bases. Germline CDR1 MDHEN, CDR2 SYDVKM. V dropped 3 bases and J dropped 1 base, with 12 bases sitting between them. The CDR3 sequence is 15 residues long. DNA for the CDR3: TGTGCCAGCAGTTTGACGGGACATGAGAACACTGAAGCTTTCTTT. Translation: CASSLTGHENTEAFF.

The gene calls are TRBV5-1 and TRBJ2-7; TRBD1 might be the D (5 bases). Per germline, CDR1 SGHRS and CDR2 YFSETQ. The ends were cut back, 4 bases at V and 0 bases at J, with 20 bases in the middle. CDR3 length: 17 amino acids. The CDR3 DNA reads as TGCGCCAGCAGCCTTGAGAGTGGGGCGACCGGCTCCTACGAGCAGTACTTC. It codes for CASSLESGATGSYEQYF.

V usage is TRBV6-2 or TRBV6-3 and J usage is TRBJ2-1; 12 bases are shared with TRBD2. V trimming: 2 bases; J trimming: 5 bases; junction bases outside the gene matches: 16. The CDR3 is 20 amino acids. Per germline, CDR1 MNHEY and CDR2 SVGEGT. CDR3 region: CASSYPETLAGGPGHNEQFF. The CDR3, as DNA: TGTGCCAGCAGTTACCCCGAGACGCTAGCGGGAGGGCCGGGCCACAATGAGCAGTTCTTC.

This clone was detected once. The gene calls are TRBV11-2 and TRBJ2-1, with 7 bases that match TRBD2. J gave up 6 bases and V 1 base, and 6 bases lay outside the gene matches. CDR1 is SGHAT and CDR2 is FQNNGV in the germline V gene. CDR3 length: 15 amino acids. The CDR3 bases are TGTGCCAGCAGCTTAGTGGCTAGCGGATTCAATGAGCAGTTCTTC. As protein: CASSLVASGFNEQFF. Full variable domain (outside the CDR3, taken from reference TRBV11-2 and TRBJ2-1): EAGVAQSPRYKIIEKRQSVAFWCNPISGHATLYWYQQILGQGPKLLIQFQNNGVVDDSQLPKDRFSAERLKGVDSTLKIQPAKLEDSAVYLCASSLVASGFNEQFFGPGTRLTVL.

V is TRBV10-1 and J is TRBJ2-2, with D possibly matching TRBD1 (6 bases). This CDR3 contains 14 residues. V shed 6 bases and J shed 0 bases, with 8 bases lying between them. Germline loops: CDR1 WNHNN, CDR2 SYGVQD (reference sequence). The CDR3 loop reads CASRGAPNTGELFF. The CDR3 DNA reads TGCGCCAGCAGGGGGGCCCCGAACACCGGGGAGCTGTTTTTT.

CDR3 sequence reads: CSVLRQGRGYTF. The CDR3 DNA reads TGCAGCGTGCTCCGACAAGGGAGGGGCTACACCTTC. The V and J genes are TRBV29-1 and TRBJ1-2; no reliable D call. V was trimmed by 6 bases and J by 8 bases, leaving 16 bases between them. Germline V gene sequence: CDR1 SQVTM, CDR2 ANQGSEA. CDR3 length equals 12 residues.

A single count supports this clone. The chain links TRBV5-8 to TRBJ1-2; 7 positions agree with TRBD1. CDR1 is SGHTS, CDR2 YDEGEE, per germline. This CDR3 is built from 14 residues. V shed 3 bases and J 8 bases; nucleotides not matched to a gene: 10. The CDR3 coding sequence is TGTGCCAGCAGCTCGTTTATCTACAGGGGCGGCTACACCTTC. Amino acid sequence: CASSSFIYRGGYTF.

The J gene is TRBJ2-7, the V gene TRBV7-8; weak D call: TRBD2 (6 bases). Germline V gene data show CDR1 as SGHVS and CDR2 as FQNEAQ. V dropped 0 bases and J dropped 2 bases, with 14 bases sitting between them. This CDR3 spans 16 amino acids. The CDR3 DNA reads TGTGCCAGCAGCTTAGCCCCTGGGACTCACCCCTACGAGCAGTACTTC. Encoded protein: CASSLAPGTHPYEQYF.

This clone was recorded once. V and J are TRBV12-2 and TRBJ1-2. TRBV12-2 is labeled a pseudogene. The CDR3 covers 15 residues. CDR3 nucleotide sequence: TGTGCAAGTCGCTTAGCGCGGGCGGAACTAAGCGGCTACACCTTC. Residues: CASRLARAELSGYTF.

The V gene is TRBV10-2, the J gene TRBJ2-3, with 9 bases identical to TRBD2. V lost 8 bases and J lost 6; bases outside the gene matches: 12. The CDR3 is 15 amino acids. Germline assignment: CDR1 WSHSY and CDR2 SAAADI. Written as DNA, the CDR3 is TGCGCCAGCCGGGAGGTAGCGGGAGTGGGGGATACGCAGTATTTT. It codes for CASREVAGVGDTQYF.

This clone has only one observation. The rearrangement uses TRBV5-1 and TRBJ1-2; 8 nucleotides match TRBD1. The V gene end was trimmed by 5 bases and the J gene end by 6 bases; junction bases not matched to a gene: 6. Germline V gene sequence: CDR1 SGHRS, CDR2 YFSETQ. The CDR3 totals 13 residues. The CDR3 DNA follows: TGCGCCAGCAGACGCGACAGGGGAAATGGCTACACCTTC. Translating gives CASRRDRGNGYTF.

A single count supports this clone. This chain joins TRBV11-2 and TRBJ2-1; 7 nucleotides line up with TRBD2. With V trimmed by 4 bases and J by 6 bases, 6 bases remained unmatched. Per germline, CDR1 SGHAT and CDR2 FQNNGV. This CDR3 comprises 14 residues. CDR3 bases: TGTGCCAGCAGCTCATCATTAGCGGGCAATGAGCAGTTCTTC. Its translation is CASSSSLAGNEQFF.

The gene calls are TRBV28 and TRBJ2-3; 11 bases agree with TRBD2. There are 16 residues in the CDR3. Looked up from germline, CDR1 is MDHEN and CDR2 is SYDVKM. Germline trimming cut 4 bases from V and 5 bases from J; bases unmatched to any gene: 8. The chain's CDR3 is CASSSDSGRGRDTQYF. Here the CDR3 DNA reads TGTGCCAGCAGTTCCGATAGCGGGAGGGGTCGAGATACGCAGTATTTT.

The V and J genes are TRBV18 and TRBJ1-4; perhaps TRBD1 as D (6 bases). V was pared by 6 bases and J by 8 bases, with 16 bases between. CDR3 length equals 14 residues. Germline V gene sequence: CDR1 KGHSH, CDR2 LQKENI. The CDR3 loop is CASSSAATGEKLFF. In DNA form, the CDR3 reads TGTGCCAGCTCGTCAGCAGCGACAGGCGAAAAACTGTTTTTT.